Each of the 27 T cell receptor beta chains below was sequenced from the same sample in a study of cytotoxic CD8 clonotypes in ibrutinib-treated CLL. Only in-frame clones appear in the TCRdb table, and some are missing; sequencing was by immunoSEQ multiplex PCR. The data contain some 200,000 clones, approximately 72% of them singletons. The sample was PBMCs, taken after 24 months of ibrutinib treatment. These receptor sequences come from a human donor with chronic lymphocytic leukemia.

The chain links TRBV7-9 to TRBJ2-3, with 8 bases that match TRBD2. V shed 2 bases and J 5 bases; nucleotides not matched to a gene: 6. This CDR3 comprises 15 residues. Germline CDR1 reads SEHNR; CDR2 reads FQNEAQ (reference sequence). DNA for the CDR3: TGTGCCAGCAGCTTATGGCGGGAGGTATTAGATACGCAGTATTTT. Translation: CASSLWREVLDTQYF.

This clone was found once. The V call is TRBV6-5, the J call TRBJ2-7; 12 nucleotides agree with TRBD2. CDR1 MNHEY and CDR2 SVGAGI come from the germline V gene. V was clipped by 6 bases and J by 3 bases; unmatched bases: 0. This CDR3 spans 13 amino acids. The CDR3 DNA follows: TGTGCCAGCAGGGGACTAGCGGGCTACGAGCAGTACTTC. It is translated as CASRGLAGYEQYF.

The genes are TRBV4-3 and TRBJ2-3; D possibly corresponds to TRBD2 (5 bases). Germline CDR1 is LGHNA and CDR2 is YSLEER. V lost 8 bases to trimming and J lost 5 bases, with 17 bases between them. The CDR3 is 14 residues long. This CDR3 reads CASASGGRQDTQYF. The DNA of the CDR3 is TGCGCCAGCGCCTCGGGCGGGCGTCAAGATACGCAGTATTTT.

This clone turned up a few times. The junction departs from the called germline gene at one end, perhaps through a read error. This CDR3 is CASSLAPGSGETQYF. The CDR3 nucleotides are TGTGCTAGCAGCTTAGCGCCCGGGAGTGGGGAGACCCAGTACTTC. The rearrangement links TRBV7-7 to TRBJ2-5, with a possible D match to TRBD2 (6 bases). There are 15 residues in the CDR3. From germline, CDR1 is SSHAT and CDR2 FNYEAQ (reference sequence).

The gene calls are TRBV5-1 and TRBJ1-3, with D unclear. The CDR3 runs 13 residues. Germline V gene sequence: CDR1 SGHRS, CDR2 YFSETQ. V gave up 4 bases and J gave up 4 bases, with 9 bases separating them. CDR3 nucleotide sequence: TGCGCCAGCAGCCAGGACGTAGGAAACACCATATATTTT. This translates into CASSQDVGNTIYF.

This clone has more than one count but fewer than ten. The chain links TRBV6-1 to TRBJ2-7; D ambiguous. CDR1 MNHNS and CDR2 SASEGT come from the germline V gene. V gave up 7 bases and J gave up 0 bases, with 16 bases separating them. CDR3 size: 15 residues. The CDR3 DNA is TGTGCCAGCATTCCGAAGGGCCTAGGCTCCTACGAGCAGTACTTC. Translating it yields CASIPKGLGSYEQYF.

This chain links TRBV7-2 with TRBJ2-1; the D is unclear. The CDR3 has 14 residues. Germline V CDR1 and CDR2: SGHTA, FQGNSA. V was trimmed by 2 bases and J by 1 base, leaving 6 bases between them. In nucleotides, the CDR3 is TGTGCCAGCAGCTTACTACTATCCTACAATGAGCAGTTCTTC. It codes for CASSLLLSYNEQFF.

In this sample, this clone turned up once. The CDR3 loop reads CASSLAGGEKLFF. The CDR3, as DNA: TGTGCCAGCAGCTTAGCCGGGGGTGAAAAACTGTTTTTT. The V gene is TRBV5-4, the J gene TRBJ1-4, with D possibly being TRBD1 (5 bases). V was pared by 2 bases and J by 7 bases, with 9 bases between. The CDR3 contains 13 residues. Germline assignment: CDR1 SGHNT and CDR2 YYREEE (reference sequence).

The J gene is TRBJ2-7, the V gene TRBV30; D possibly corresponds to TRBD1 (6 bases). This CDR3 is built from 12 residues. The ends were cut back, 5 bases at V and 2 bases at J, with 10 bases in the middle. CDR1 is GTSNPN, CDR2 SVGIG, per germline (reference sequence). CDR3 sequence (DNA): TGTGCCTGGGCAGGGGTAACCTACGAGCAGTACTTC. Its translation is CAWAGVTYEQYF.

V is TRBV5-1 and J is TRBJ2-3, with 10 bases identical to TRBD2. This CDR3 is built from 16 residues. The V segment lost 0 bases and the J segment 5 bases; nucleotides outside the gene matches: 6. Germline V CDR1 and CDR2: SGHRS, YFSETQ. The CDR3 loop reads CASSLAGAGGRDTQYF. In DNA form, the CDR3 reads TGCGCCAGCAGCTTGGCTGGAGCGGGAGGGAGAGATACGCAGTATTTT.

The gene calls are TRBV27 and TRBJ1-2; 8 bases align to TRBD1. The CDR3 loop spans 14 amino acids. The junction had 10 bases not matched to a gene; V was cut back by 5 bases and J by 8 bases. Germline V gene lookup returns CDR1 MNHEY and CDR2 SMNVEV (reference sequence). In nucleotides, the CDR3 is TGTGCCAGCAGTCCCCGACAGGGGACGGGAGGCTACACCTTC. This codes for CASSPRQGTGGYTF.

The CDR3 reads CASSFTSRITNTDTQYF. CDR3 bases: TGCGCCAGCAGCTTTACTAGCCGGATTACAAACACAGATACGCAGTATTTT. The rearrangement joins TRBV5-1 to TRBJ2-3; a weak D match, TRBD2 (6 bases). Germline lookup yields CDR1 SGHRS and CDR2 YFSETQ. V was pared by 2 bases and J by 2 bases, with 18 bases between. The CDR3 loop spans 17 amino acids.

The V and J genes are TRBV14 and TRBJ2-3; D is possibly TRBD1 (6 bases). This CDR3 contains 13 residues. Trimming removed 3 bases at V and 6 bases at J, with 10 bases between. Per the germline V gene, CDR1 is SGHDN and CDR2 is FVKESK. This CDR3 reads CASSHATGDTQYF. CDR3 nucleotide sequence: TGTGCCAGCAGCCATGCCACAGGGGATACGCAGTATTTT. The whole variable domain, filled in from reference TRBV14 and TRBJ2-3, reads EAGVTQFPSHSVIEKGQTVTLRCDPISGHDNLYWYRRVMGKEIKFLLHFVKESKQDESGMPNNRFLAERTGGTYSTLKVQPAELEDSGVYFCASSHATGDTQYFGPGTRLTVL.

The rearrangement joins TRBV5-1 to TRBJ2-3; D is possibly TRBD1 or TRBD2 (6 bases each). The CDR3 consists of 14 residues. CDR1 SGHRS and CDR2 YFSETQ come from the germline V gene. Between the trimmed V and J ends, which lost 4 bases and 4 bases, there was a span of 13 bases. Written as DNA, the CDR3 is TGCGCCAGCAGCGAAGGGGGGCCCCCAGATACGCAGTATTTT. It yields the protein CASSEGGPPDTQYF.

In its sample, this clone was seen once. The rearrangement uses TRBV5-1 and TRBJ2-1, with D unclear. With 0 bases removed from V and 4 bases from J, the gap between germline ends came to 8 bases. Germline V gives CDR1 SGHRS, CDR2 YFSETQ. This CDR3 has 14 amino acids. CDR3 nucleotide sequence: TGCGCCAGCAGCTTGGGCCAGCGATACAATGAGCAGTTCTTC. Translation gives CASSLGQRYNEQFF.

The chain uses TRBV9 and TRBJ2-7, with TRBD2 matching 11 bases. Per the germline V gene, CDR1 is SGDLS and CDR2 is YYNGEE. The CDR3 runs 14 residues. J was trimmed by 4 bases and V by 4 bases; bases with no gene match: 4. CDR3 in amino acids: CASSTSGSSYEQYF. The CDR3 region has the DNA TGTGCCAGCAGCACTAGCGGGAGTTCGTACGAGCAGTACTTC.

The chain has TRBV5-1 and TRBJ2-5, with 8 positions matching TRBD1. Germline V lookup: CDR1 SGHRS, CDR2 YFSETQ. The V segment lost 3 bases and the J segment 3 bases; nucleotides outside the gene matches: 4. The CDR3 consists of 14 residues. The CDR3 bases are TGCGCCAGCAGCTCCAAGACAGGGGAAGAGACCCAGTACTTC. This translates into CASSSKTGEETQYF.

This chain connects TRBV7-2 to TRBJ2-2; 8 positions match TRBD2. CDR3 size: 17 residues. Germline loops: CDR1 SGHTA, CDR2 FQGNSA. J gave up 7 bases and V 3 bases, and 13 bases lay outside the gene matches. This CDR3 is CASSFALVAGRVGELFF. CDR3 sequence (DNA): TGTGCCAGCAGCTTTGCGCTTGTAGCGGGACGGGTCGGGGAGCTGTTTTTT.

The V and J genes are TRBV4-3 and TRBJ2-1; D gene unclear. Germline CDR1 and CDR2: LGHNA and YSLEER. Trimming shortened V by 1 base and J by 2 bases, and 12 bases separated the two germline ends. The length of the CDR3 is 16 residues. CDR3 bases: TGCGCCAGCAGCCAAGTTGGGGTATATACCTACAATGAGCAGTTCTTC. It specifies CASSQVGVYTYNEQFF.

This clone has just one count. The chain carries TRBV7-2 and TRBJ2-5; D call uncertain. The germline V gene encodes CDR1 SGHTA and CDR2 FQGNSA. CDR3 length equals 14 residues. The V end was cut by 0 bases, the J end by 5 bases, with 10 bases between. CDR3 loop: CASSLAPAWETQYF. The CDR3 DNA follows: TGTGCCAGCAGCTTAGCGCCCGCCTGGGAGACCCAGTACTTC.

This clone was detected once. The gene calls are TRBV4-2 and TRBJ1-3; the D is unclear. Germline V gives CDR1 LGHNA, CDR2 YNFKEQ. Trimming shortened V by 0 bases and J by 2 bases, and 8 bases separated the two germline ends. The CDR3 runs to 15 residues. The CDR3 DNA sequence: TGTGCCAGCAGCCAAGATCAAGGCGCTGGAAACACCATATATTTT. Encoded protein: CASSQDQGAGNTIYF.

The CDR3 reads CASSPAGDHIYEQYF. The CDR3 coding sequence is TGTGCCAGCAGCCCAGCGGGAGACCATATCTACGAGCAGTACTTC. The V and J genes are TRBV5-4 and TRBJ2-7; 8 bases are a match to TRBD2. The CDR3 covers 15 residues. CDR1 and CDR2 (germline): SGHNT, YYREEE (reference sequence). Unmatched junction bases numbered 9, after V lost 4 bases and J lost 3 bases.

The sample holds a few counts of this clone. The gene calls are TRBV4-1 and TRBJ2-7; 8 bases line up with TRBD1. Germline V lookup: CDR1 MGHRA, CDR2 YSYEKL. The CDR3 sequence is 15 residues long. V shed 4 bases, J shed 0 bases, and the junction held 5 bases outside the gene matches. For the CDR3, the DNA is TGCGCCAGCAGCCCGGACAGGGATGGCTCCTACGAGCAGTACTTC. Translating gives CASSPDRDGSYEQYF.

The rearrangement joins TRBV12-5 to TRBJ2-7; D could derive from TRBD1 or TRBD2 (5 bases each). The CDR3 length is 14 residues. The germline CDR1 and CDR2 sequences are LGHNT and FRNRAP. Trimming shortened V by 1 base and J by 5 bases, and 12 bases separated the two germline ends. The CDR3 region has the DNA TGTGCTAGTGGTTTGGGACACTGGGGGAACGAGCAGTACTTC. This translates into CASGLGHWGNEQYF.

The gene calls are TRBV30 and TRBJ2-4; 9 bases align to TRBD1. The CDR3 runs to 16 residues. Trimming at V came to 5 bases and at J to 6 bases, leaving 14 bases not matched to a gene. The germline CDR1 and CDR2 sequences are GTSNPN and SVGIG (reference sequence). CDR3 sequence: CAWVEDRGPFVNIQYF. Here the CDR3 DNA reads TGTGCCTGGGTTGAGGACAGGGGCCCCTTCGTAAACATTCAGTACTTC.

The rearrangement links TRBV4-1 to TRBJ1-5, with TRBD1 identical over 7 bases. Germline loops: CDR1 MGHRA, CDR2 YSYEKL. This CDR3 is built from 16 residues. J gave up 9 bases and V 2 bases, and 13 bases lay outside the gene matches. The CDR3 region is CASSQRTGASGWPQHF. As DNA, the CDR3 is TGCGCCAGCAGCCAACGGACAGGTGCTAGTGGTTGGCCCCAGCATTTT.

This chain uses TRBV25-1 with TRBJ2-7; D is ambiguous. V dropped 0 bases and J dropped 4 bases, with 7 bases sitting between them. Germline-derived CDR1 and CDR2 are MGHDK and SYGVNS. The CDR3 consists of 13 residues. The CDR3 DNA sequence: TGTGCCAGCAGTGAATATACCGCATACGAGCAGTACTTC. Translated: CASSEYTAYEQYF.